These 10 T cell receptor beta chains were sequenced from one sample in a study of early T cells in non-severe SARS-CoV-2 infection. MiXCR, run by TCRdb on the 5' RACE reads, gives a single entry per CDR3 protein. In the table there are 63,000 or so distinct CDR3 sequences, roughly 11% of which are singletons. Sequencing was performed on whole blood, taken at baseline. These receptor sequences come from an adult who was a healthcare worker with PCR-confirmed SARS-CoV-2 infection or an uninfected control (not recorded which).

This sequence joins TRBV9 and TRBJ2-2; D is perhaps TRBD1 (6 bases). The length of the CDR3 is 14 residues. Trimming left V 2 bases short and J 8 bases short, with 13 bases between. CDR1 SGDLS and CDR2 YYNGEE come from the germline V gene. CDR3 nucleotides: TGTGCCAGCAGCGTTGGGACACGCCCGGGGGAGCTGTTTTTT. This codes for CASSVGTRPGELFF.

This clonotype was seen a few times. The chain carries TRBV20-1 and TRBJ2-3, with TRBD1 as a possible D gene (5 bases). CDR3 length: 11 amino acids. Germline V gives CDR1 DFQATT, CDR2 SNEGSKA (reference sequence). Trimming cost V 7 bases and J 0 bases, with 5 bases left between them. CDR3 coding DNA: TGCAGTGGACAGAGCACAGATACGCAGTATTTT. Protein product: CSGQSTDTQYF.

The table lists this clonotype with many counts. V gene TRBV14 combines with J gene TRBJ2-4; D is unclear. The V end lost 1 base, the J end lost 7 bases, and 5 bases lay between the germline ends. Germline CDR1 SGHDN, CDR2 FVKESK. The CDR3 totals 12 residues. For the CDR3, the DNA is TGTGCCAGCAGCCAAGTCTCCAACATTCAGTACTTC. It codes for CASSQVSNIQYF.

This clonotype was seen only a few times. The chain carries TRBV7-9 and TRBJ1-6, with D perhaps TRBD1 (5 bases). Germline CDR1 SEHNR, CDR2 FQNEAQ (reference sequence). Deletions cut 10 bases from V and 6 bases from J, with 16 bases between. This CDR3 is 14 amino acids long. The CDR3 protein is CAIQRGSGNSPLHF. The CDR3 nucleotides read TGTGCCATTCAAAGGGGTAGTGGTAATTCACCCCTCCACTTT.

The chain uses TRBV2 and TRBJ1-1, with D tentatively TRBD1 (6 bases). V lost 4 bases and J lost 7, with 13 bases in between. Germline V gives CDR1 SNHLY, CDR2 FYNNEI. The CDR3 length is 13 residues. The CDR3 DNA follows: TGTGCCAGCAGTGCTACAGGGCTGGGTGAAGCTTTCTTT. Translation: CASSATGLGEAFF.

Only a few counts were recorded for this clonotype. CDR3 sequence (DNA): TGTGCCAGCAGCCCGGTAGCGGGGGCGGCAGATACGCAGTATTTT. Protein: CASSPVAGAADTQYF. The chain employs TRBV7-2 and TRBJ2-3; 9 bases align to TRBD2. With 5 bases clipped from V and 4 bases from J, the junction kept 7 bases outside the gene matches. Looked up from germline, CDR1 is SGHTA and CDR2 is FQGNSA. The CDR3 contains 15 residues.

In this sample, this clonotype turned up many times. This chain uses TRBV5-5 with TRBJ2-5; D gene ambiguous. Looked up from germline, CDR1 is SGHKS and CDR2 is YYEKEE (reference sequence). This CDR3 is 13 amino acids long. Trimming left V 1 base short and J 2 bases short, with 6 bases between. As DNA, the CDR3 is TGTGCCAGCAGCTTGCGAGGTCAAGAGACCCAGTACTTC. Its translation: CASSLRGQETQYF.

This clonotype was detected a few times. V usage is TRBV11-2 and J usage is TRBJ1-2, with D hard to call. V lost 2 bases and J lost 1, with 8 bases in between. The V gene's germline CDR1 is SGHAT and CDR2 FQNNGV. The CDR3 contains 14 residues. The DNA for the CDR3 is TGTGCCAGCAGCTTATGGGCCGATAACTATGGCTACACCTTC. Its translation: CASSLWADNYGYTF.

This clonotype has a count of ten or more. V and J are TRBV4-3 and TRBJ2-6; TRBD1 might be the D (6 bases). This CDR3 is built from 16 residues. The germline CDR1 and CDR2 sequences are LGHNA and YSLEER. V was pared by 0 bases and J by 2 bases, with 8 bases between. The chain's CDR3 is CASSQDGGAGANVLTF. As DNA, the CDR3 is TGCGCCAGCAGCCAAGATGGGGGCGCTGGGGCCAACGTCCTGACTTTC.

The V gene is TRBV7-2, the J gene TRBJ2-1; unclear D gene. Germline CDR1 SGHTA, CDR2 FQGNSA. Trimming removed 1 base from V and 2 bases from J, with 9 bases in between. CDR3 size: 15 residues. CDR3 residues: CASSLGVDPYNEQFF. For the CDR3, the DNA is TGTGCCAGCAGCTTAGGAGTAGATCCCTACAATGAGCAGTTCTTC.